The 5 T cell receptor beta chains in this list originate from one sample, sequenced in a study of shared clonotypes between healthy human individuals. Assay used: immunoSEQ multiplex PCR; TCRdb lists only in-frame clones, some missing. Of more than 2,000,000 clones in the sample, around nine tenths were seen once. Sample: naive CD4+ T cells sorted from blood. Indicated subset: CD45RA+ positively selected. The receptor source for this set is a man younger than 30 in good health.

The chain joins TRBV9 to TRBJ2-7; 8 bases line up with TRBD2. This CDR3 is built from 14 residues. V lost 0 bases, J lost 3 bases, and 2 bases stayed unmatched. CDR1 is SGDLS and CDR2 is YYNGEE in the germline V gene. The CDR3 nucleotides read TGTGCCAGCAGCGTAGGCGGGGGGATCTACGAGCAGTACTTC. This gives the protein CASSVGGGIYEQYF.

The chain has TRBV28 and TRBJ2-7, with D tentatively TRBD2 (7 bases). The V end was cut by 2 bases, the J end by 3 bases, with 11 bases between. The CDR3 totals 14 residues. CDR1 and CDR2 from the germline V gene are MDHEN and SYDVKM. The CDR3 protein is CASSLGGAVYEQYF. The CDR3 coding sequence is TGTGCCAGCAGTTTAGGGGGGGCTGTCTACGAGCAGTACTTC. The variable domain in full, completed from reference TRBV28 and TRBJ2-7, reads DVKVTQSSRYLVKRTGEKVFLECVQDMDHENMFWYRQDPGLGLRLIYFSYDVKMKEKGDIPEGYSVSREKKERFSLILESASTNQTSMYLCASSLGGAVYEQYFGPGTRLTVT.

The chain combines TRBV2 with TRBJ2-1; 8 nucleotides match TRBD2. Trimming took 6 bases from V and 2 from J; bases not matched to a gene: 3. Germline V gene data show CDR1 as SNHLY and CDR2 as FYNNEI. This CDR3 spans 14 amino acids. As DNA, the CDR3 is TGTGCCAGCAGGGGACTAGGTGCCTACAATGAGCAGTTCTTC. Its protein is CASRGLGAYNEQFF.

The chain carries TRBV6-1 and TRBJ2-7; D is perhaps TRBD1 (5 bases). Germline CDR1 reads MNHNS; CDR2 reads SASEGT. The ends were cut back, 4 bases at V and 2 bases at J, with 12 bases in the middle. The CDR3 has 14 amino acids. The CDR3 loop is CASSAHRTPYEQYF. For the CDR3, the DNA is TGTGCCAGCAGTGCGCACAGGACACCCTACGAGCAGTACTTC.

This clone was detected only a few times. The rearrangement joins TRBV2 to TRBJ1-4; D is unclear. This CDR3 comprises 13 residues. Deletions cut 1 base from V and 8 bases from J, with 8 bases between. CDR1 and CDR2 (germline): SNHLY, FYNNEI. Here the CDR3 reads CASSEVVGEKLFF. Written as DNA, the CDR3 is TGTGCCAGCAGTGAAGTGGTCGGCGAAAAACTGTTTTTT.